This T cell receptor beta chain was sequenced in a study of T cell repertoires in cytomegalovirus infection. Study-level information: Both a matching HLA type and CMV infection were indicated by public TCR beta signatures.

TCRdb recomputed calls from the reads with MiXCR, one row per CDR3 protein. The data contain about half a million distinct CDR3 sequences, roughly a third of them singletons. Of note for this clonotype: Antigen specificity is unknown.

The origin of this receptor is a human donor in good health (CMV status not recorded). Some clones in this sample may be carry-over from other donors' samples. This sample comprised cultured PBMCs, obtained from culture after CMV antigen stimulation.

CDR3 nucleotide sequence: TGCAGTTCGGGACAGGGGATGAACACTGAAGCTTTCTTT. Encoded protein: CSSGQGMNTEAFF. The chain has TRBV20-1 and TRBJ1-1, with 10 bases lining up with TRBD1. The CDR3 loop spans 13 amino acids. Germline V lookup: CDR1 DFQATT, CDR2 SNEGSKA (reference sequence). With V trimmed by 8 bases and J by 0 bases, 3 bases remained unmatched.